This TCR beta chain was sequenced in a study of T cell repertoires in cytomegalovirus infection. Study-level background: It was the public TCR beta signatures that indicated both CMV infection and matching HLA type.

The CDR3 runs to 14 residues. CDR1 is SNHLY and CDR2 is FYNNEI in the germline V gene. V lost 7 bases to trimming and J lost 2 bases; unmatched junction nucleotides: 7. TCRdb passed the reads through MiXCR, listing each CDR3 protein once. Of roughly 500,000 distinct CDR3 sequences listed, under 45% were seen once; the top ten hold approximately 40%. Worth noting for this clonotype: Its antigen is undetermined.

The specimen comprised cultured PBMCs, sampled from culture after CMV antigen stimulation. This chain uses TRBV2 with TRBJ1-2; TRBD1 matches at 7 bases. This TCR was sampled from a human donor in good health (CMV status not recorded). Some clones in this sample may be carry-over from other donors' samples. The CDR3 DNA sequence: TGTGCCAGCAAGGAGGGGGCGATAAACTATGGCTACACCTTC. It translates to CASKEGAINYGYTF.